The rows below give T cell receptor beta chains drawn from one sample of a study of shared clonotypes between healthy human individuals. The assay was immunoSEQ multiplex PCR, and TCRdb's table has in-frame clones only and misses some. The table shows around 980,000 clones, with around three quarters occurring only once. Input material: memory CD4+ T cells from PBMCs. The receptors here all came from a man younger than 30 in good health. Some clones in this sample may be carry-over from other donors' samples. Each CDR3 is given with its conserved first and last residue. A D gene is named only where the DNA matches it firmly. Clone size is shown for a subset of rows, as once, few, many or a class of expanded clone.

clone_size | j_call | v_call | d_call | cdr3_aa | cdr3_nt
- | TRBJ2-1 | TRBV29-1 | - | CSTQHNEQFF | TGCAGCACCCAACACAATGAGCAGTTCTTC
- | TRBJ2-7 | TRBV5-1 | - | CASSLEQIGEQYF | TGCGCCAGCAGCTTGGAACAGATAGGAGAGCAGTACTTC
- | TRBJ2-2 | TRBV5-1 | - | CASSPQGSTNTGELFF | TGCGCCAGCAGCCCTCAGGGGAGTACTAACACCGGGGAGCTGTTTTTT
- | TRBJ1-1 | TRBV6-1 | TRBD1 | CASRKEGQVNTEAFF | TGTGCCAGCAGAAAGGAAGGACAGGTGAACACTGAAGCTTTCTTT
- | TRBJ1-4 | TRBV10-3 | - | CAISDIRVAEKLFF | TGTGCCATCAGTGATATCCGGGTAGCTGAAAAACTGTTTTTT
- | TRBJ2-5 | TRBV15 | - | CATSRESPAYQETQYF | TGTGCCACCAGCAGAGAGTCACCGGCGTACCAAGAGACCCAGTACTTC
- | TRBJ2-5 | TRBV5-6 | - | CASSLAGRHQETQYF | TGTGCCAGCAGCTTGGCGGGACGGCACCAAGAGACCCAGTACTTC
- | TRBJ2-5 | TRBV5-4 | - | CASTLGRRREETQYF | TGTGCCAGCACCCTGGGAAGGAGAAGGGAAGAGACCCAGTACTTC
- | TRBJ1-1 | TRBV6-1 | - | CASSEAGGGRLSLPGEAFF | TGTGCCAGCAGTGAAGCGGGGGGGGGACGCCTTTCGCTCCCAGGTGAAGCTTTCTTT
- | TRBJ1-5 | TRBV2 | - | CASSGSVARGNQPQHF | TGTGCCAGCAGTGGGTCGGTCGCGAGGGGCAATCAGCCCCAGCATTTT
- | TRBJ2-5 | TRBV29-1 | TRBD2 | CSVEDPSGSTETQYF | TGCAGCGTTGAAGATCCCAGCGGGAGCACTGAGACCCAGTACTTC
- | TRBJ2-1 | TRBV5-4 | - | CASSLGGRGSYNEQFF | TGTGCCAGCAGCTTGGGAGGCAGGGGCTCCTACAATGAGCAGTTCTTC
few | TRBJ2-3 | TRBV5-1 | - | CASSLGRGSSGTDTQYF | TGCGCCAGCAGCTTGGGGAGGGGGTCGAGCGGCACAGATACGCAGTATTTT
many | TRBJ2-6 | TRBV29-1 | - | CSVEEYGANVLTF | TGCAGCGTTGAAGAGTATGGGGCCAACGTCCTGACTTTC
- | TRBJ1-1 | TRBV6-5 | - | CASSHAQGDTEAFF | TGTGCCAGCAGCCACGCCCAGGGTGACACTGAAGCTTTCTTT
once | TRBJ1-1 | TRBV5-6 | - | CASSREGQVDTEAFF | TGTGCCAGCAGCAGGGAGGGACAAGTGGACACTGAAGCTTTCTTT
- | TRBJ1-2 | TRBV28 | - | CASSFEGGFYGYTF | TGTGCCAGCAGTTTTGAGGGGGGCTTCTATGGCTACACCTTC
- | TRBJ2-2 | TRBV10-3 | - | CAISEMGPNTGELFF | TGTGCCATCAGTGAAATGGGACCGAACACCGGGGAGCTGTTTTTT
- | TRBJ1-2 | TRBV6-6 | - | CASSQDGANYGYTF | TGTGCCAGCAGCCAGGACGGCGCTAACTATGGCTACACCTTC
- | TRBJ1-5 | TRBV30 | TRBD1 | CAWSTTGGGNQPQHF | TGTGCCTGGAGTACAACAGGGGGGGGCAATCAGCCCCAGCATTTT
- | TRBJ2-3 | TRBV7-3 | TRBD1 | CASSPTGLSTDTQYF | TGTGCCAGCAGCCCGACAGGGTTATCCACAGATACGCAGTATTTT
- | TRBJ1-1 | TRBV28 | - | CASSRLDSHTEAFF | TGTGCCAGCAGTCGTTTAGACAGCCACACTGAAGCTTTCTTT
- | TRBJ2-3 | TRBV5-1 | TRBD2 | CASSPVTSGDSTDTQYF | TGCGCCAGCAGCCCGGTGACTAGCGGGGATAGCACAGATACGCAGTATTTT
- | TRBJ2-5 | TRBV7-8 | - | CASSWGWDSIKRQETQYF | TGTGCCAGCAGCTGGGGCTGGGACTCTATAAAGCGTCAGGAGACCCAGTACTTC
- | TRBJ1-2 | TRBV6-5 | TRBD1 | CASSRGQSGIYGYTF | TGTGCCAGCAGTAGGGGGCAGTCCGGGATCTATGGCTACACCTTC
once | TRBJ2-1 | TRBV29-1 | TRBD2 | CSVRLAGSPYNEQFF | TGCAGCGTAAGACTAGCGGGATCCCCCTACAATGAGCAGTTCTTC
once | TRBJ1-1 | TRBV14 | - | CASSPVLGRAEAFF | TGTGCCAGCAGCCCTGTCCTAGGACGGGCTGAAGCTTTCTTT
- | TRBJ1-2 | TRBV18 | - | CASSLSGTRGGYTF | TGTGCCAGCTCACTTTCCGGGACCCGGGGTGGCTACACCTTC
few | TRBJ2-7 | TRBV6-7 | TRBD2 | CASSYFVASGSIHYEQYF | TGTGCCAGCAGTTACTTCGTGGCTAGCGGGAGCATCCACTACGAGCAGTACTTC
- | TRBJ2-5 | TRBV5-1 | - | CASSWLDGTQYF | TGCGCCAGCAGCTGGTTAGATGGGACCCAGTACTTC
- | TRBJ1-1 | TRBV5-1 | TRBD1 | CASSPGQGGTEAFF | TGCGCCAGCAGCCCCGGACAGGGCGGCACTGAAGCTTTCTTT
- | TRBJ1-1 | TRBV29-1 | TRBD1 | CSVLGTGNTEAFF | TGCAGCGTCCTCGGGACAGGGAACACTGAAGCTTTCTTT
- | TRBJ2-3 | TRBV2 | - | CASSEDAGTNTQYF | TGTGCCAGCAGTGAGGACGCAGGGACAAATACGCAGTATTTT
- | TRBJ2-1 | TRBV29-1 | TRBD1 | CSVATDRGRRQFF | TGCAGCGTTGCCACTGACAGGGGACGACGGCAGTTCTTC
- | TRBJ2-7 | TRBV28 | TRBD1 | CASSPPGQGTYEQYF | TGTGCCAGCAGTCCCCCGGGACAGGGTACCTACGAGCAGTACTTC
- | TRBJ2-3 | TRBV10-3 | - | CAISASKAVSTDTQYF | TGTGCCATCAGTGCAAGTAAAGCGGTAAGCACAGATACGCAGTATTTT
once | TRBJ1-2 | TRBV7-9 | TRBD1 | CASSPQGRDYGYTF | TGTGCCAGCAGCCCACAGGGGCGGGATTATGGCTACACCTTC
- | TRBJ2-2 | TRBV27 | TRBD1 | CASSLYPTGGNTGELFF | TGTGCCAGCAGTTTATATCCGACAGGGGGGAACACCGGGGAGCTGTTTTTT
- | TRBJ2-7 | TRBV6-5 | - | CASSYGPASYEQYF | TGTGCCAGCAGTTATGGGCCGGCTTCCTACGAGCAGTACTTC
- | TRBJ1-5 | TRBV30 | - | CAWSAPWSNQPQHF | TGTGCCTGGAGTGCCCCCTGGAGCAATCAGCCCCAGCATTTT
- | TRBJ2-3 | TRBV7-9 | - | CASSLSEGPQRQYF | TGTGCCAGCAGTCTTAGCGAGGGACCCCAACGGCAGTATTTT
- | TRBJ2-7 | TRBV6-5 | TRBD2 | CASSFIRTSGIYEQYF | TGTGCCAGCAGTTTCATACGGACTAGCGGGATTTACGAGCAGTACTTC
- | TRBJ1-1 | TRBV7-9 | - | CASSPRGKATNTEAFF | TGTGCCAGCAGCCCACGGGGCAAAGCGACGAACACTGAAGCTTTCTTT